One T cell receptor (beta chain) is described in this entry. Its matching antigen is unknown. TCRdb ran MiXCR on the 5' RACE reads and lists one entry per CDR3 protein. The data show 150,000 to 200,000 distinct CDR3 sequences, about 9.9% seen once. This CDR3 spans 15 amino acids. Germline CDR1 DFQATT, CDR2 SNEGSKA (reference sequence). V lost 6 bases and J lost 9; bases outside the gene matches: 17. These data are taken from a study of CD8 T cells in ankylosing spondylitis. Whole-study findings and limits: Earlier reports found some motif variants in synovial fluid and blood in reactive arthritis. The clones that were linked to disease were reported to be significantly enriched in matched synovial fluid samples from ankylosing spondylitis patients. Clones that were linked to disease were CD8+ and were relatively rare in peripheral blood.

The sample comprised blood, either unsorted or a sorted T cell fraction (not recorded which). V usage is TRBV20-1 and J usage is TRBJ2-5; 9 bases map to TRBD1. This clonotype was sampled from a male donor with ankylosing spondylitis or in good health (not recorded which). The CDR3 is CSAYDAGTGKKPQYF. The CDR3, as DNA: TGCAGTGCCTATGATGCCGGGACAGGGAAAAAGCCCCAGTACTTC.